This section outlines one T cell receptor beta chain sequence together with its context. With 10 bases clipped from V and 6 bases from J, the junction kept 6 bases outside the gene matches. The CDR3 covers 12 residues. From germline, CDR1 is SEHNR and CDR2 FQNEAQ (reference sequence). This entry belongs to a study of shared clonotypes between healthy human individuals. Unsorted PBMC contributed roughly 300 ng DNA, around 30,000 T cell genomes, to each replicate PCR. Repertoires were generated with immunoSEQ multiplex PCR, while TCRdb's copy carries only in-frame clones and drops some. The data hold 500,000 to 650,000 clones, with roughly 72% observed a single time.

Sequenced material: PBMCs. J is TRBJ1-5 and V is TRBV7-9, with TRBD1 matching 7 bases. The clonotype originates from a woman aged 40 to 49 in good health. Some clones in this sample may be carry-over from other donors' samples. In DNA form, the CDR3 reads TGTGCCACCCAGGGGGACAGTCAGCCCCAGCATTTT. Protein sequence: CATQGDSQPQHF.